This T cell receptor beta chain came from a study of blood T cell repertoires in COVID-19. Study-wide background: COVID-19 samples, acute and convalescent, were from the United States, Italy and Spain. From T cells, B-cell-depleted T cells, or PBMCs came the material, which was cDNA or gDNA.

This clone showed up just once. Original data processing: It was from reference gene primer amplification that nucleated cell counts were estimated. The assay was immunoSEQ multiplex PCR, and TCRdb's table has in-frame clones only and misses some. V, J and clone size reflect that table, while D and trimming were determined from the DNA. The table lists some 140,000 clones, around three quarters of them singletons, with about 12% in the top ten. The CDR3 is 15 amino acids. V was clipped by 5 bases and J by 6 bases, with 19 bases between them. Germline V lookup: CDR1 SGHAT, CDR2 FQNNGV. The gene calls are TRBV11-2 and TRBJ1-2, with TRBD1 as a possible D gene (5 bases). The origin of this receptor is an elderly man with acute or convalescent COVID-19. The sequencing sample was made of peripheral blood. The CDR3 reads CASSPSQDYDNGYTF. CDR3 sequence (DNA): TGTGCCAGCAGCCCATCACAGGATTACGACAATGGCTACACCTTC.